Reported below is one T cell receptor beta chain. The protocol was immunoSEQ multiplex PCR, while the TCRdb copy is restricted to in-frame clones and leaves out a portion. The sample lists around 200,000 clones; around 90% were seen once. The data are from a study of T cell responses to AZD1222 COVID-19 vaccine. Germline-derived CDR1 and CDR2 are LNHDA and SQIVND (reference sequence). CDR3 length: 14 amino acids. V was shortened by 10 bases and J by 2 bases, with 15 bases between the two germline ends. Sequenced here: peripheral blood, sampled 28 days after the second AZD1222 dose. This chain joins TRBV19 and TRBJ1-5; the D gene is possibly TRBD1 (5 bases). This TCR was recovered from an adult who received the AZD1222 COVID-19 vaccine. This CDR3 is CATQAGPRNQPQHF. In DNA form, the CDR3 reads TGTGCCACCCAAGCGGGGCCTCGCAATCAGCCCCAGCATTTT. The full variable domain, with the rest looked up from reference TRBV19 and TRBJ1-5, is DGGITQSPKYLFRKEGQNVTLSCEQNLNHDAMYWYRQDPGQGLRLIYYSQIVNDFQKGDIAEGYSVSREKKESFPLTVTSAQKNPTAFYLCATQAGPRNQPQHFGDGTRLSIL.